This is a list of T cell receptor beta chains from one sample in a study of T cells after yellow fever vaccination. TCRdb used MiXCR to reprocess the 5' RACE reads, holding one entry per CDR3 protein. The sample contains 450,000 to 550,000 distinct CDR3 sequences, around a fifth of which appear only once. The sequenced sample was PBMCs, obtained less than 25 days after the first yellow fever vaccination. These receptors all stem from a young man who received the YFV17D yellow fever vaccine. CDR3s include the opening cysteine and the closing phenylalanine or tryptophan. The order of the fields is CDR3 length, D gene, V gene, J gene, clone size, CDR3 protein, CDR3 DNA. D genes are given only for firm matches. Some rows have no size entry. The others give once, few or many, or a class for an expanded clone.

>15|-|TRBV11-2|TRBJ2-1|-
CASSTGQGGHNEQFF
TGTGCCAGCAGCACGGGGCAGGGGGGTCACAATGAGCAGTTCTTC
>14|-|TRBV7-3|TRBJ2-3|many
CASSLMGTTDTQYF
TGTGCCAGCAGCTTAATGGGCACCACAGATACGCAGTATTTT
>15|-|TRBV7-8|TRBJ2-1|many
CASSLVGAVLNEQFF
TGTGCCAGCAGCTTAGTTGGGGCCGTCTTGAATGAGCAGTTCTTC
>17|-|TRBV6-5|TRBJ1-1|-
CASSSRFGPKMNTEAFF
TGTGCCAGCAGTTCCCGTTTCGGGCCGAAAATGAACACTGAAGCTTTCTTT
>14|TRBD1|TRBV10-3|TRBJ2-7|-
CAILPGQGAYEQYF
TGTGCCATTCTCCCGGGACAGGGTGCCTACGAGCAGTACTTC
>12|-|TRBV4-1|TRBJ1-1|many
CASSLPYTEAFF
TGCGCCAGCAGCCTGCCCTACACTGAAGCTTTCTTT
>17|TRBD2|TRBV27|TRBJ2-3|-
CASSLFVLAGGPDTQYF
TGTGCCAGCAGTTTATTTGTACTAGCGGGGGGGCCTGATACGCAGTATTTT
>14|TRBD1|TRBV12-3/TRBV12-4|TRBJ2-7|few
CASSNEGASNEQYF
TGTGCCAGCAGTAATGAGGGGGCGAGTAACGAGCAGTACTTC
>13|-|TRBV10-2|TRBJ1-1|-
CASTEQRNTEAFF
TGCGCCAGCACGGAGCAGAGGAACACTGAAGCTTTCTTT
>14|TRBD1|TRBV29-1|TRBJ1-2|few
CSVEVTGYDYGYTF
TGCAGCGTTGAAGTGACAGGGTACGACTATGGCTACACCTTC
>12|-|TRBV4-1|TRBJ1-1|few
CASSQDPTEAFF
TGCGCCAGCAGCCAAGACCCAACTGAAGCTTTCTTT
>11|-|TRBV7-2|TRBJ2-5|few
CASSLLYAQYF
TGTGCCAGCAGCTTACTATACGCCCAGTACTTC
>13|TRBD1|TRBV5-6|TRBJ1-6|-
CASSSDRGTPLHF
TGTGCCAGCAGCTCCGACAGGGGAACACCCCTCCACTTT
>16|TRBD1|TRBV5-1|TRBJ2-2|few
CASSPPWTGNTGELFF
TGCGCCAGCAGCCCCCCTTGGACAGGGAACACCGGGGAGCTGTTTTTT
>18|TRBD2|TRBV7-3|TRBJ2-1|-
CASSLSGRSSGGSNEQFF
TGTGCCAGCAGCTTATCAGGACGGAGTAGCGGGGGGAGTAATGAGCAGTTCTTC
>14|-|TRBV30|TRBJ2-3|many
CAWRSSYSTDTQYF
TGTGCCTGGAGGTCCAGCTATAGCACAGATACGCAGTATTTT
>14|-|TRBV11-2|TRBJ2-5|-
CASSHSTGKETQYF
TGTGCCAGCAGTCACTCCACCGGAAAAGAGACCCAGTACTTC
>12|-|TRBV7-2|TRBJ1-2|few
CASSGQLIGYTF
TGTGCCAGCAGCGGGCAGTTGATCGGCTACACCTTC
>18|TRBD1|TRBV18|TRBJ2-7|-
CASSPRTTGQGVTYEQYF
TGTGCCAGCTCACCCAGAACAACGGGACAGGGGGTAACCTACGAGCAGTACTTC
>18|TRBD2|TRBV5-1|TRBJ2-3|few
CASSLAGIAGGHGDTQYF
TGCGCCAGCAGCTTGGCCGGGATTGCGGGGGGTCACGGAGATACGCAGTATTTT
>14|-|TRBV20-1|TRBJ1-1|-
CSALGQGGGTEAFF
TGCAGTGCCCTGGGGCAGGGCGGGGGGACTGAAGCTTTCTTT
>12|-|TRBV5-4|TRBJ1-2|-
CASSFPAEGYTF
TGTGCCAGCAGCTTCCCCGCGGAGGGCTACACCTTC
>16|TRBD2|TRBV12-5|TRBJ2-3|-
CASGLRGSGGSDTQYF
TGTGCTAGTGGTTTGCGCGGTAGCGGGGGGTCAGATACGCAGTATTTT
>13|-|TRBV7-2|TRBJ2-7|-
CASSLSGYYKQYF
TGTGCCAGCAGCTTAAGCGGCTACTACAAGCAGTACTTC
>14|-|TRBV14|TRBJ1-2|-
CASSQNAGGSGYTF
TGTGCCAGCAGCCAAAATGCGGGGGGGTCTGGCTACACCTTC
>13|-|TRBV3-1|TRBJ2-1|few
CASSQVGADEQFF
TGTGCCAGCAGCCAAGTAGGAGCGGATGAGCAGTTCTTC
>14|TRBD2|TRBV12-3/TRBV12-4|TRBJ2-1|-
CASSSISGYNEQFF
TGTGCCAGCAGTTCTATTAGCGGGTACAATGAGCAGTTCTTC
>14|-|TRBV12-3/TRBV12-4|TRBJ1-3|many
CASSETWTENTIYF
TGTGCCAGCTCGGAGACCTGGACGGAAAACACCATATATTTT
>13|-|TRBV18|TRBJ1-1|-
CASSPPGYTEAFF
TGTGCCAGCTCACCCCCAGGATACACTGAAGCTTTCTTT
>13|-|TRBV20-1|TRBJ1-1|-
CSARGRNTREAFF
TGCAGTGCTAGAGGCCGTAATACACGTGAAGCTTTCTTT
>17|TRBD2|TRBV28|TRBJ2-1|-
CASSSLAGTTSYNEQFF
TGTGCCAGCAGTTCGCTAGCGGGGACCACCTCCTACAATGAGCAGTTCTTC
>14|TRBD1|TRBV6-2/TRBV6-3|TRBJ1-5|few
CASNDRQGVQPQHF
TGTGCCAGCAACGACAGACAGGGGGTTCAGCCCCAGCATTTT
>13|-|TRBV4-2|TRBJ2-1|-
CASSQAGNRKQFF
TGTGCCAGCAGCCAAGCGGGTAATCGAAAGCAGTTCTTC
>15|-|TRBV7-2|TRBJ2-1|-
CASSPPGDLANEQFF
TGTGCCAGCAGCCCCCCGGGGGATTTGGCCAATGAGCAGTTCTTC
>16|TRBD2|TRBV6-2/TRBV6-3|TRBJ2-4|-
CASSYSRTSAKNIQYF
TGTGCCAGCAGTTACTCGCGGACTAGCGCCAAAAACATTCAGTACTTC
>13|-|TRBV7-2|TRBJ2-7|few
CASSLYGTYEQYF
TGTGCCAGCAGCTTATATGGGACCTACGAGCAGTACTTC
>15|TRBD1|TRBV20-1|TRBJ2-6|-
CSVRGISSGANVLTF
TGCAGTGTCAGGGGGATATCCTCTGGGGCCAACGTCCTGACTTTC
>13|-|TRBV7-3|TRBJ2-7|-
CASSLSDSYEQYF
TGTGCCAGCAGCTTAAGTGACAGCTACGAGCAGTACTTC
>15|-|TRBV4-3|TRBJ1-4|few
CASSQDGASNEKLFF
TGCGCCAGCAGCCAAGATGGGGCCTCTAATGAAAAACTGTTTTTT
>12|-|TRBV2|TRBJ2-3|few
CASSESRDTQYF
TGTGCCAGCAGTGAGTCTAGAGATACGCAGTATTTT
>16|TRBD2|TRBV12-3/TRBV12-4|TRBJ2-3|few
CASSQPSGGAGDTQYF
TGTGCCAGCAGCCAACCTAGCGGGGGGGCCGGAGATACGCAGTATTTT
>15|-|TRBV5-1|TRBJ2-3|few
CASSSTTGFTDTQYF
TGCGCCAGCAGCTCCACTACTGGCTTTACAGATACGCAGTATTTT
>14|TRBD2|TRBV7-2|TRBJ2-3|-
CASSRTSGADTQYF
TGTGCCAGCAGCAGAACTAGCGGTGCAGATACGCAGTATTTT
>16|-|TRBV25-1|TRBJ1-2|few
CASSEKGGILNYGYTF
TGTGCCAGCAGTGAAAAGGGAGGCATCCTAAACTATGGCTACACCTTC
>15|-|TRBV21-1|TRBJ2-5|many
CASSKPRQLEETQYF
TGTGCCAGCAGCAAACCCCGACAGCTTGAGGAGACCCAGTACTTC
>12|TRBD2|TRBV19|TRBJ2-3|-
CANHRGGRTQYF
TGTGCCAACCACCGGGGGGGGAGGACGCAGTATTTT
>16|-|TRBV6-5|TRBJ2-2|few
CASSYRGGENTGELFF
TGTGCCAGCAGTTATCGTGGCGGCGAGAACACCGGGGAGCTGTTTTTT
>12|-|TRBV7-9|TRBJ2-7|few
CASSLAGTEQYF
TGTGCCAGCAGCTTAGCGGGCACTGAGCAGTACTTC
>11|-|TRBV29-1|TRBJ1-2|-
CSVEGTRGYTF
TGCAGCGTTGAGGGGACAAGGGGCTACACCTTC
>13|-|TRBV20-1|TRBJ1-1|few
CSANKQGMAEAFF
TGCAGTGCCAACAAGCAAGGGATGGCTGAAGCTTTCTTT
>13|TRBD1|TRBV5-5|TRBJ2-1|few
CASMGQGLNEQFF
TGTGCCAGCATGGGACAGGGGCTTAATGAGCAGTTCTTC
>12|-|TRBV12-3/TRBV12-4|TRBJ2-5|many
CASSSRGETQYF
TGTGCCAGCAGCTCTCGCGGGGAGACCCAGTACTTC
>16|TRBD1|TRBV7-9|TRBJ1-3|-
CASSFEGTASGNTIYF
TGTGCCAGCAGCTTCGAGGGGACAGCCTCTGGAAACACCATATATTTT
>12|-|TRBV24-1|TRBJ2-1|-
CATSDLGDEQFF
TGTGCCACCAGTGATTTGGGGGATGAGCAGTTCTTC
>14|TRBD1|TRBV10-3|TRBJ1-1|-
CAISDWDRNTEAFF
TGTGCCATCAGCGATTGGGACAGGAACACTGAAGCTTTCTTT
>15|TRBD1|TRBV2|TRBJ2-3|-
CASRRTGGSTDTQYF
TGTGCCAGCAGGAGGACAGGCGGGAGCACAGATACGCAGTATTTT
>16|-|TRBV1|TRBJ2-1|-
CTSSQGTSGNGNEQFF
TGCACCAGCAGCCAAGGAACTAGCGGAAACGGGAATGAGCAGTTCTTC
>14|-|TRBV5-1|TRBJ2-1|few
CASSLGRGDNEQFF
TGCGCCAGCAGCTTGGGGCGGGGAGACAATGAGCAGTTCTTC
>15|TRBD1|TRBV4-3|TRBJ2-7|-
CASSRDRGSLGEQYF
TGCGCCAGCAGCCGGGACAGGGGCTCCTTGGGGGAGCAGTACTTC
>16|TRBD1|TRBV9|TRBJ2-1|-
CASSVVGQGSENEQFF
TGTGCCAGCAGCGTAGTGGGACAGGGGTCGGAAAATGAGCAGTTCTTC